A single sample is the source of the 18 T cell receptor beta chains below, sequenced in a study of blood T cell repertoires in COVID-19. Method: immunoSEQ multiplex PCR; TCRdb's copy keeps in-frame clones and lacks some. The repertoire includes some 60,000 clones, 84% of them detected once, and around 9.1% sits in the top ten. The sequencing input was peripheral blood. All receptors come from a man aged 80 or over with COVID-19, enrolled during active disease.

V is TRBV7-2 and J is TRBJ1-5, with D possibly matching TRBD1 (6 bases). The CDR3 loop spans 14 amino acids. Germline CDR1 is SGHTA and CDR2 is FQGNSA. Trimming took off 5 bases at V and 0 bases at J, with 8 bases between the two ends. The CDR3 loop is CASSRTVSNQPQHF. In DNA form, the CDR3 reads TGTGCCAGCAGCAGGACAGTTAGCAATCAGCCCCAGCATTTT.

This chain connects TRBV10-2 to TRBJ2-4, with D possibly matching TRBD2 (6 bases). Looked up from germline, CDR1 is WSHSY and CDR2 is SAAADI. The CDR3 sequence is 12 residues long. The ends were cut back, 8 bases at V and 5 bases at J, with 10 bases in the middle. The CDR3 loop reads CASAGLENIQYF. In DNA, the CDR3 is TGCGCCAGCGCGGGACTGGAAAACATTCAGTACTTC.

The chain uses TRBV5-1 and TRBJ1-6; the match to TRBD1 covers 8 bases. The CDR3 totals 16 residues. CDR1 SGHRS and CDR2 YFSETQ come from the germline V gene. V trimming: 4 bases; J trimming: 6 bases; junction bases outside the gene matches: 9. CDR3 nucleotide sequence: TGCGCCAGCAGCCCCGGCACAGGGGGTCTTAATTCACCCCTCCACTTT. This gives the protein CASSPGTGGLNSPLHF.

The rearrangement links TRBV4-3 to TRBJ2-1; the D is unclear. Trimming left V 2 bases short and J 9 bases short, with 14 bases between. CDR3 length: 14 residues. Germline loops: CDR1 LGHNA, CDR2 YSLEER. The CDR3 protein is CASSQSYSSSEQFF. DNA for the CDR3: TGCGCCAGCAGCCAAAGTTACAGTTCGAGTGAGCAGTTCTTC.

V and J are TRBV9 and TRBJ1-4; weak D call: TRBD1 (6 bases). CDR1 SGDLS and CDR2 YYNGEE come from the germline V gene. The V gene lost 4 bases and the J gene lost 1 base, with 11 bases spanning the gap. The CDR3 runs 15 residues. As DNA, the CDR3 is TGTGCCAGCAGCCCTATAGGGGGAACTAATGAAAAACTGTTTTTT. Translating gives CASSPIGGTNEKLFF.

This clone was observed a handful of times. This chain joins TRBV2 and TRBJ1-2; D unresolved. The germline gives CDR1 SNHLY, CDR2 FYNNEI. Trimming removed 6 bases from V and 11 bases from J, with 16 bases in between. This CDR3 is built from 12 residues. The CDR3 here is CASSPSLGGYTF. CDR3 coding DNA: TGTGCCAGCAGCCCGAGTCTGGGAGGGTACACCTTC. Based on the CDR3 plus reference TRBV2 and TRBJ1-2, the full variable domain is EPEVTQTPSHQVTQMGQEVILRCVPISNHLYFYWYRQILGQKVEFLVSFYNNEISEKSEIFDDQFSVERPDGSNFTLKIRSTKLEDSAMYFCASSPSLGGYTFGSGTRLTVV.

The CDR3, as DNA: TGTGCCAGCAGTCGCCAGGGGGCTAGTTCCACTGAAGCTTTCTTT. Its protein product is CASSRQGASSTEAFF. This chain uses TRBV6-5 with TRBJ1-1; 8 positions match TRBD1. Germline CDR1 MNHEY, CDR2 SVGAGI. Losses at the gene ends were 5 bases for V and 4 bases for J; bases not matched to a gene: 9. The CDR3 loop spans 15 amino acids.

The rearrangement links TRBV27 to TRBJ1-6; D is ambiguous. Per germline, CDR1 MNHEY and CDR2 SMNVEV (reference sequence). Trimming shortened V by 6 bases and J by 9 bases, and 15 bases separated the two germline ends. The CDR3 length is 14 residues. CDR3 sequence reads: CASSQTVVGSPLHF. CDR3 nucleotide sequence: TGTGCCAGCAGCCAGACTGTGGTGGGTTCACCCCTCCACTTT.

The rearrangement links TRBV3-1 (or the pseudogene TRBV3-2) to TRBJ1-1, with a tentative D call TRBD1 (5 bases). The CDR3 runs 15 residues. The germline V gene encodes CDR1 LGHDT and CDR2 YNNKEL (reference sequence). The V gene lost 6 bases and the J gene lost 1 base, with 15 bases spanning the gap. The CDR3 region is CASRLYDQGNTEAFF. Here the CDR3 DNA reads TGTGCCAGCAGACTTTACGATCAGGGGAACACTGAAGCTTTCTTT.

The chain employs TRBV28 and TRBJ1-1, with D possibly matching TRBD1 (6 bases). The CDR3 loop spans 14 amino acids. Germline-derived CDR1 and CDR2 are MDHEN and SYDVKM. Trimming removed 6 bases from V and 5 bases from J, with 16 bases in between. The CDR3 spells CASSLSFDRTEAFF. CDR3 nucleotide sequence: TGTGCCAGCAGCCTTTCATTCGACAGGACTGAAGCTTTCTTT. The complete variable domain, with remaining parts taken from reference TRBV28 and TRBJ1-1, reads DVKVTQSSRYLVKRTGEKVFLECVQDMDHENMFWYRQDPGLGLRLIYFSYDVKMKEKGDIPEGYSVSREKKERFSLILESASTNQTSMYLCASSLSFDRTEAFFGQGTRLTVV.

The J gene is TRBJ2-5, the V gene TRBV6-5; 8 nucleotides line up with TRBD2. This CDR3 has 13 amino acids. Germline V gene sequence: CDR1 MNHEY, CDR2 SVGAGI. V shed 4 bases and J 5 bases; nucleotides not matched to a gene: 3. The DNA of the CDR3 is TGTGCCAGCAGTTGGTTAGCGGGGGAGACCCAGTACTTC. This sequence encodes CASSWLAGETQYF.

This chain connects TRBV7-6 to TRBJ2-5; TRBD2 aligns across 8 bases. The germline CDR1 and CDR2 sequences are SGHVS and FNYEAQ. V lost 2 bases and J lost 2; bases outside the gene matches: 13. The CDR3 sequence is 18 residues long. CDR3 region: CASSLRFAGLAGQETQYF. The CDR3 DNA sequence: TGTGCCAGCAGCTTAAGGTTCGCCGGGTTAGCGGGGCAAGAGACCCAGTACTTC.

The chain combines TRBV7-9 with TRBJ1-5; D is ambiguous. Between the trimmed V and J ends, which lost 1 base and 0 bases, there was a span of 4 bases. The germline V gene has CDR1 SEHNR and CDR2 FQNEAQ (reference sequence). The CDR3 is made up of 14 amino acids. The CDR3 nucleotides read TGTGCCAGCAGCTTAGACAGTAGCAATCAGCCCCAGCATTTT. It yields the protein CASSLDSSNQPQHF.

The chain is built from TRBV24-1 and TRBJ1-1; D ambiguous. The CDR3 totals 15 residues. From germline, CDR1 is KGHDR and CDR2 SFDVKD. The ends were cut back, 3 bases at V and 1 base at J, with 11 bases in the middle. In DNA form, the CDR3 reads TGTGCCACCAGTGATACCCGCCGGGGGAACACTGAAGCTTTCTTT. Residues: CATSDTRRGNTEAFF.

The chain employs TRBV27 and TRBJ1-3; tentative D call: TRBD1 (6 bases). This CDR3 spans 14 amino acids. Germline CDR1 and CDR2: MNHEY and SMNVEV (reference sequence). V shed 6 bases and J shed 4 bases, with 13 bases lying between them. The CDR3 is CASRGASAGNTIYF. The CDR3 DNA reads TGTGCCAGCAGGGGGGCCTCGGCGGGAAACACCATATATTTT.

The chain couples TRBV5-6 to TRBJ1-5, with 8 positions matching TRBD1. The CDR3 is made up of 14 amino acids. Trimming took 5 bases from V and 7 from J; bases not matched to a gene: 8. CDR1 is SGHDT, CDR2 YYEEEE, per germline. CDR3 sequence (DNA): TGTGCCAGCAGTCGGACAGGGTTAGAGCAGCCCCAGCATTTT. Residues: CASSRTGLEQPQHF.

The CDR3 is CASSPDRGIYEQYF. CDR3 bases: TGTGCCAGCAGCCCAGACAGGGGTATCTACGAGCAGTACTTC. The chain uses TRBV11-1 and TRBJ2-7, with 8 bases lining up with TRBD1. The V gene's germline CDR1 is SGHAT and CDR2 FQDESV (reference sequence). The V segment lost 5 bases and the J segment 3 bases; nucleotides outside the gene matches: 6. This CDR3 is 14 amino acids long. Complete variable domain (other parts from reference TRBV11-1 and TRBJ2-7): EAEVAQSPRYKITEKSQAVAFWCDPISGHATLYWYRQILGQGPELLVQFQDESVVDDSQLPKDRFSAERLKGVDSTLKIQPAELGDSAMYLCASSPDRGIYEQYFGPGTRLTVT.

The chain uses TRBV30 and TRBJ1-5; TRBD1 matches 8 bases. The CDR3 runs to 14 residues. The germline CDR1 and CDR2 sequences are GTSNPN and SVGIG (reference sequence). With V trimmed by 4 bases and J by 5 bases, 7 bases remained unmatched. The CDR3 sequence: CAWTIGTGDQPQHF. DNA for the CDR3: TGTGCCTGGACGATAGGGACAGGCGATCAGCCCCAGCATTTT.